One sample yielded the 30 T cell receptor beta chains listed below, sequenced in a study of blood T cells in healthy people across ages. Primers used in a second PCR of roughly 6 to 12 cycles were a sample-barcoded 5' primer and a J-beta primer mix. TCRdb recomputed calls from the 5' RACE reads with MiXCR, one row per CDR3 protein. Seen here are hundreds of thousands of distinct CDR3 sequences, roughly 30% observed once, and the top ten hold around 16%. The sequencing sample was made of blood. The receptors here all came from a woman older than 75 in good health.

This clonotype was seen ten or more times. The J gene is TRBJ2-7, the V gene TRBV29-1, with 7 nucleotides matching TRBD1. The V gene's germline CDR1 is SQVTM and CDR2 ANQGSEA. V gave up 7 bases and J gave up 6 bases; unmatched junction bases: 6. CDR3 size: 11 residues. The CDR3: CSGGQFTEQYF. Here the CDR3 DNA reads TGCAGCGGGGGACAGTTTACCGAGCAGTACTTC.

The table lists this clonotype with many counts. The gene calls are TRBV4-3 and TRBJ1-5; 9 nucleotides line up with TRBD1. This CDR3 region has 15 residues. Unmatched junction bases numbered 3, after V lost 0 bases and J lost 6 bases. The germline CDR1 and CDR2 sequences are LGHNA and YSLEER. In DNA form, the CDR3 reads TGCGCCAGCAGCCAAGATACAGGGGGCGTTCAGCCCCAGCATTTT. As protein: CASSQDTGGVQPQHF.

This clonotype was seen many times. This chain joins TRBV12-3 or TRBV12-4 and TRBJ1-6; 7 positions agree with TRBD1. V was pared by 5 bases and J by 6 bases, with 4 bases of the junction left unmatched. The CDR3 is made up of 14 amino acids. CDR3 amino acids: CASSTRQGNSPLHF. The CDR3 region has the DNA TGTGCCAGCAGTACCCGACAGGGTAATTCACCCCTCCACTTT.

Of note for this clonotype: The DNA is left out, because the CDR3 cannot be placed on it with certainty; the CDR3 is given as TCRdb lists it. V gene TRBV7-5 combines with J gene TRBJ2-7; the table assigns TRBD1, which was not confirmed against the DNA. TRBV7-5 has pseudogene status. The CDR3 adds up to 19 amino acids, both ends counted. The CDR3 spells CISVPDPCRGGYESYEQYF.

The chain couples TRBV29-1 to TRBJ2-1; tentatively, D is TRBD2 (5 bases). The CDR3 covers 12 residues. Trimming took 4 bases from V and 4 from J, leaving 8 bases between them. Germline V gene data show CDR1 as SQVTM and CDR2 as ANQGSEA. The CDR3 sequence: CSVARGYNEQFF. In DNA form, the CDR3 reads TGCAGCGTTGCACGGGGATACAATGAGCAGTTCTTC.

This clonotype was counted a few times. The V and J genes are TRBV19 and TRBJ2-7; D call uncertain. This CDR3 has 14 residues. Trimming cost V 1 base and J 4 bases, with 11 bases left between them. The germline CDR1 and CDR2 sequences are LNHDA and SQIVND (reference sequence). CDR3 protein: CASSIAMGPYEQYF. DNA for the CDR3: TGTGCCAGTAGTATAGCCATGGGCCCTTACGAGCAGTACTTC.

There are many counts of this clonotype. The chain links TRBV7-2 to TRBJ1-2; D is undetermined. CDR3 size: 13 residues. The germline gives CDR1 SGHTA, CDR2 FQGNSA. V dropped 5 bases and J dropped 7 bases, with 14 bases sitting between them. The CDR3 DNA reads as TGTGCCAGCAGCCTAGTAGAGAATACTGGCTACACCTTC. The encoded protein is CASSLVENTGYTF.

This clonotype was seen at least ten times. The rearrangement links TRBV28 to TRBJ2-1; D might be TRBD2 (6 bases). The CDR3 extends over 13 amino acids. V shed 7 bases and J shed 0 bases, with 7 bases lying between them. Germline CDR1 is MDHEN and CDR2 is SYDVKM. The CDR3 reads CASKGLSYNEQFF. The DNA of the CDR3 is TGTGCCAGCAAGGGACTCTCCTACAATGAGCAGTTCTTC. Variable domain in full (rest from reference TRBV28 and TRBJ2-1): DVKVTQSSRYLVKRTGEKVFLECVQDMDHENMFWYRQDPGLGLRLIYFSYDVKMKEKGDIPEGYSVSREKKERFSLILESASTNQTSMYLCASKGLSYNEQFFGPGTRLTVL.

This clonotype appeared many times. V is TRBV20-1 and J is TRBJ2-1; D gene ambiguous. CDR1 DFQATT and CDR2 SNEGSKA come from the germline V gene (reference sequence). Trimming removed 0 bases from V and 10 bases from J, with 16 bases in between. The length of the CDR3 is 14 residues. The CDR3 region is CSAREGGSRQEQFF. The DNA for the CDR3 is TGCAGTGCTAGAGAAGGTGGTTCCCGGCAGGAGCAGTTCTTC.

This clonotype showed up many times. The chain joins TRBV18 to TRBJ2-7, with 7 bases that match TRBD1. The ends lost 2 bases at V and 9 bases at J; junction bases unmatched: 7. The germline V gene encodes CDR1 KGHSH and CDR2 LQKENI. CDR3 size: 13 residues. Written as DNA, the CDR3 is TGTGCCAGCTCACCAACCGACAGGGCTAGGCAGTACTTC. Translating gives CASSPTDRARQYF.

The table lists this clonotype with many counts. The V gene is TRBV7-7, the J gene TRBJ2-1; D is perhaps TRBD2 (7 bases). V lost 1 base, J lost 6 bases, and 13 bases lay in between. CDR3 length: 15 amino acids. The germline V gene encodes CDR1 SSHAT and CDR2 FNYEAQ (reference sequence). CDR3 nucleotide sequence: TGTGCCAGCAGCTTAGGGGGGGGCGGCCTCAATGAGCAGTTCTTC. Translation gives CASSLGGGGLNEQFF.

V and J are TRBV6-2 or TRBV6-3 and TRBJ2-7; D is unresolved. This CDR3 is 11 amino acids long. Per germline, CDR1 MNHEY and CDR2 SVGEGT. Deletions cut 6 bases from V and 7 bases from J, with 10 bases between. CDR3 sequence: CASRDYNEQYV. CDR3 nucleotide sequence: TGTGCCAGCAGGGATTACAATGAGCAGTACGTC.

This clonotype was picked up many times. As DNA, the CDR3 is TGTGCCAGCAGCACTGGACAGGGGGCGGATGGCTACACCTTC. This translates into CASSTGQGADGYTF. The chain uses TRBV7-3 and TRBJ1-2, with 11 bases identical to TRBD1. The germline CDR1 and CDR2 sequences are SGHTA and FQGTGA. This CDR3 has 14 residues. V was pared by 5 bases and J by 6 bases, with 5 bases of the junction left unmatched.

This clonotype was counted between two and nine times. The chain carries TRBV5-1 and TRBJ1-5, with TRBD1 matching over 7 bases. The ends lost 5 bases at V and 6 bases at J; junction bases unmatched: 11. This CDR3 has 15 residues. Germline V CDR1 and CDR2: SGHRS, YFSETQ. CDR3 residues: CASRTDRDDSQPQHF. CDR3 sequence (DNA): TGCGCCAGCAGGACCGACAGGGATGATAGTCAGCCCCAGCATTTT.

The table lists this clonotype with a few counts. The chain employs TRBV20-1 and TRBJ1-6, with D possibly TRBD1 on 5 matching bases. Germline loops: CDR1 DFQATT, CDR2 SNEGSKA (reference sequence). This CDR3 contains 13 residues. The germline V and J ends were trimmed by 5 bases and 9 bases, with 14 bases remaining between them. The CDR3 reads CSALDGRGSPLHF. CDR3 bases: TGCAGTGCTCTGGACGGAAGGGGTTCACCCCTCCACTTT.

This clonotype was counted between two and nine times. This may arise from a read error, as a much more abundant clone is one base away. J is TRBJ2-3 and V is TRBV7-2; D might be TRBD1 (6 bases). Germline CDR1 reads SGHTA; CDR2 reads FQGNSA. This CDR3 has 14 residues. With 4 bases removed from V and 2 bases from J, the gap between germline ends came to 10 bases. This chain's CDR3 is CASSCRQDTDTQYF. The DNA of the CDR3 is TGTGCCAGCAGCTGCAGACAGGACACAGATACGCAGTATTTT. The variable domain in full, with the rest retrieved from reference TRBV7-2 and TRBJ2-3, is GAGVSQSPSNKVTEKGKDVELRCDPISGHTALYWYRQSLGQGLEFLIYFQGNSAPDKSGLPSDRFSAERTGGSVSTLTIQRTQQEDSAVYLCASSCRQDTDTQYFGPGTRLTVL.

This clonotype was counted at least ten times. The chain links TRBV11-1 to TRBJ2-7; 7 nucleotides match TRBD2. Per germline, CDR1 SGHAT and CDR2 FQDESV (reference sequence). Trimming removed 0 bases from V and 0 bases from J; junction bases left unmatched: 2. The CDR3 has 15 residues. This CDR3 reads CASSLAGGTSYEQYF. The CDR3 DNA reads TGTGCCAGCAGCTTAGCGGGAGGGACCTCCTACGAGCAGTACTTC.

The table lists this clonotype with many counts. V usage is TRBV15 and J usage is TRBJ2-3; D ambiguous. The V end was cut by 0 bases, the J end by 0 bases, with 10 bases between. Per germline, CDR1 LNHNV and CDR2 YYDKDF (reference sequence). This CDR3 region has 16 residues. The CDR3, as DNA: TGTGCCACCAGCAGAGAGGAAAGATCTAGCACAGATACGCAGTATTTT. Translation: CATSREERSSTDTQYF. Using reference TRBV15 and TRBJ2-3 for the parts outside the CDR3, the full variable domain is DAMVIQNPRYQVTQFGKPVTLSCSQTLNHNVMYWYQQKSSQAPKLLFHYYDKDFNNEADTPDNFQSRRPNTSFCFLDIRSPGLGDTAMYLCATSREERSSTDTQYFGPGTRLTVL.

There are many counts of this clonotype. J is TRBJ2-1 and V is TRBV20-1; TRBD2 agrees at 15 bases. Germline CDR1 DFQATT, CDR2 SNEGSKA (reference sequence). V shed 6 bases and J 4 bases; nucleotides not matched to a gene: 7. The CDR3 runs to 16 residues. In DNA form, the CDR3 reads TGCAGTGCATTTGGACTAGCGGGGGGGCATTACAATGAGCAGTTCTTC. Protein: CSAFGLAGGHYNEQFF.

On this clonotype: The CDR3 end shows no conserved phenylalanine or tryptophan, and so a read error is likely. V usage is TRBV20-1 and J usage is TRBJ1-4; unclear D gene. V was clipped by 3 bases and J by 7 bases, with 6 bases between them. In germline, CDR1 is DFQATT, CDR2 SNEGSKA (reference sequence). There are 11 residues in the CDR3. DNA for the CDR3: TGCAGTGCTAGTGAAAGTGAAAAACTGTTTTCT. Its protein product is CSASESEKLFS.

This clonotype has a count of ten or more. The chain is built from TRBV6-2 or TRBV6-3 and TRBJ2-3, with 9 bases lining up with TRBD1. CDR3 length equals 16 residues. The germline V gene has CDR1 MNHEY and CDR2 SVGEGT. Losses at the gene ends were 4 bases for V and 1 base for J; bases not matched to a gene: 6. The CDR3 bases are TGTGCCAGCAGTTCCCCCCGGGACAGGGGCACAGATACGCAGTATTTT. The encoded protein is CASSSPRDRGTDTQYF.

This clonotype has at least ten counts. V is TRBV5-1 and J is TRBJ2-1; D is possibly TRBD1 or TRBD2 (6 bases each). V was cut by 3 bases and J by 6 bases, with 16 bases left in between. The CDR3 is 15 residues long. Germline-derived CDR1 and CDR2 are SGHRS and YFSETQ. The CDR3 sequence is CASSSRGAGVNEQFF. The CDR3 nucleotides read TGCGCCAGCAGCTCTAGGGGGGCAGGGGTCAATGAGCAGTTCTTC.

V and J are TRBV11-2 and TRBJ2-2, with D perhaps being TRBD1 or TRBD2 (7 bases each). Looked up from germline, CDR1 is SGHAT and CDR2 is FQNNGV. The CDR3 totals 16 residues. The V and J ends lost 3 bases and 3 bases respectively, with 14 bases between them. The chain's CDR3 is CASSFRGGPDTGELFF. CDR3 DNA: TGTGCCAGCAGCTTCAGGGGGGGACCTGACACCGGGGAGCTGTTTTTT.

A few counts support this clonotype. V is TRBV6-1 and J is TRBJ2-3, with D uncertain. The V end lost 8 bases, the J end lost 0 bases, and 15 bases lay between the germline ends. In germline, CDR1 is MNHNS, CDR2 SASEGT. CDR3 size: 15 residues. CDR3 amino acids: CASPRVSASTDTQYF. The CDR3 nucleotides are TGTGCCAGCCCAAGAGTATCAGCTAGCACAGATACGCAGTATTTT.

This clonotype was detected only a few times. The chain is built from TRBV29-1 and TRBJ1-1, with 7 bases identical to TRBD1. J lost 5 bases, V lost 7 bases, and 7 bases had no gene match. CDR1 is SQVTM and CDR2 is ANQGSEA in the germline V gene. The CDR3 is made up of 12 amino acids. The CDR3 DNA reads TGCAGCGCCTCAACAGGGGTAACTGAAGCTTTCTTT. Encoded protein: CSASTGVTEAFF.

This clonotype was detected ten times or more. The CDR3, as DNA: TGTGCCAGCAGCGTAGACTCTAATGAAAAACTGTTTTTT. Protein sequence: CASSVDSNEKLFF. The chain has TRBV9 and TRBJ1-4; D call uncertain. Trimming cost V 0 bases and J 3 bases, with 3 bases left between them. The CDR3 runs 13 residues. The germline V gene has CDR1 SGDLS and CDR2 YYNGEE. Variable domain in full (rest from reference TRBV9 and TRBJ1-4): DSGVTQTPKHLITATGQRVTLRCSPRSGDLSVYWYQQSLDQGLQFLIQYYNGEERAKGNILERFSAQQFPDLHSELNLSSLELGDSALYFCASSVDSNEKLFFGSGTQLSVL.

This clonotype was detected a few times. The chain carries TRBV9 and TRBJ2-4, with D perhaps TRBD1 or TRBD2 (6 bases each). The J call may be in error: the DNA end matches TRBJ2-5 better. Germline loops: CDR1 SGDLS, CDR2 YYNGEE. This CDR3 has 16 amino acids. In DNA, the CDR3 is TGTGCCAGCAGCGTAGCGGCTGACGGGGGCCGGGAGACCCAGTACTTC. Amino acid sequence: CASSVAADGGRETQYF.

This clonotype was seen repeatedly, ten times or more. The CDR3 is CASGTGGFYGYTF. The CDR3 region has the DNA TGTGCCAGCGGGACAGGGGGATTCTATGGCTACACCTTC. V gene TRBV28 combines with J gene TRBJ1-2; 11 nucleotides align to TRBD1. J gave up 4 bases and V 8 bases, and 3 bases lay outside the gene matches. The CDR3 covers 13 residues. Germline V lookup: CDR1 MDHEN, CDR2 SYDVKM.

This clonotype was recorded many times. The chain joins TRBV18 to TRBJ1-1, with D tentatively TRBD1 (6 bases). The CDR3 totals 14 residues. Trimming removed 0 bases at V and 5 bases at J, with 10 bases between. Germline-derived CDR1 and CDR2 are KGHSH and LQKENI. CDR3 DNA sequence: TGTGCCAGCTCACCACCCAACAGGGCAACTGAAGCTTTCTTT. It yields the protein CASSPPNRATEAFF.

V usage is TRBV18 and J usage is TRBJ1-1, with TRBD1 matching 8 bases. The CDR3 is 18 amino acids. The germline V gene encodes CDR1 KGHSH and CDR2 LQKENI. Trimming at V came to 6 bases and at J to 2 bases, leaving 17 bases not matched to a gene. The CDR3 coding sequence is TGTGCCAGCTCGCCGTCTAGCCTACAGGGGGTAAGAAACACTGAAGCTTTCTTT. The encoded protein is CASSPSSLQGVRNTEAFF.